This T cell receptor beta chain is drawn from a study of blood T cell repertoires in COVID-19. Turning to the study itself: Samples taken during acute and convalescent COVID-19 were collected in the United States, Italy and Spain. Sources were T cells, B-cell-depleted T cells, or PBMCs; the material itself was cDNA or gDNA.

With 5 bases clipped from V and 16 bases from J, the junction kept 9 bases outside the gene matches. This CDR3 is built from 12 residues. The germline CDR1 and CDR2 sequences are MDHEN and SYDVKM. Authors' methods: Nucleated cell number was recorded as an estimate derived from reference gene primer amplification. The protocol was immunoSEQ multiplex PCR, while the TCRdb copy is restricted to in-frame clones and leaves out a portion. V, J and clone size derive from that table, while D and trimming were established from the DNA sequence. The data contain about 150,000 clones, 87% of them singletons. The specimen was peripheral blood. The chain joins TRBV28 to TRBJ1-4; 8 bases fit TRBD1. This receptor was obtained from a man aged 80 or over with acute or convalescent COVID-19. The CDR3 loop is CASSLRTGPEFF. As DNA, the CDR3 is TGTGCCAGCAGTCTCAGGACAGGGCCGGAGTTTTTT.